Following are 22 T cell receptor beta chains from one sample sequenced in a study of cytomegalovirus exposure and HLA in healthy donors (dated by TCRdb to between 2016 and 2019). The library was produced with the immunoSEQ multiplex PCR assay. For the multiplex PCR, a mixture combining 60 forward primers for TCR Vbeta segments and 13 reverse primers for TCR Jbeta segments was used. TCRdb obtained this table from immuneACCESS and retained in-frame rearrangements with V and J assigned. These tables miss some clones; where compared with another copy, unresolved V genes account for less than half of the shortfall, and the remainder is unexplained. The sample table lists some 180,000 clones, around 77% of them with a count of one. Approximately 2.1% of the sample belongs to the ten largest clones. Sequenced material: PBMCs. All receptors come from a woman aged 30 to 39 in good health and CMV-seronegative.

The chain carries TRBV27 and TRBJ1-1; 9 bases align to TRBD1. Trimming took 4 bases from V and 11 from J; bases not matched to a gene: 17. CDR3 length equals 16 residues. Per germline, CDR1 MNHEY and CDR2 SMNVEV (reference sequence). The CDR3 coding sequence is TGTGCCAGCAGTTCCTACACCCCCGGGACAGGGTCTAACGCTTTCTTT. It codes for CASSSYTPGTGSNAFF.

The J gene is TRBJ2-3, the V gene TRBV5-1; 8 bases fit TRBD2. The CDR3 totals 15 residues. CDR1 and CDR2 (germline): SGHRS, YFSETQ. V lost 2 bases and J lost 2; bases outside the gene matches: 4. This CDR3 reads CASSFSGGATDTQYF. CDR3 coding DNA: TGCGCCAGCAGCTTCAGCGGGGGAGCCACAGATACGCAGTATTTT.

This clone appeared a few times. The CDR3 DNA is TGTGCCAGCAGCCCCCTGGGCGTCGGCGAGCAGTACTTC. It translates to CASSPLGVGEQYF. This chain uses TRBV6-5 with TRBJ2-7; no definite D call. This CDR3 spans 13 amino acids. Germline assignment: CDR1 MNHEY and CDR2 SVGAGI. Trimming took 6 bases from V and 6 from J, leaving 15 bases between them.

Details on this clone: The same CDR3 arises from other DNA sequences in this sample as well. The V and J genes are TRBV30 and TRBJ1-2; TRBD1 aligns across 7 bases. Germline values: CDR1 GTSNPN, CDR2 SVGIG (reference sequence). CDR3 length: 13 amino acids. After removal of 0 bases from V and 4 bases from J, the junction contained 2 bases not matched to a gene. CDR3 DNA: TGTGCCTGGAGTGTACAGGGGCTCTATGGCTACACCTTC. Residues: CAWSVQGLYGYTF.

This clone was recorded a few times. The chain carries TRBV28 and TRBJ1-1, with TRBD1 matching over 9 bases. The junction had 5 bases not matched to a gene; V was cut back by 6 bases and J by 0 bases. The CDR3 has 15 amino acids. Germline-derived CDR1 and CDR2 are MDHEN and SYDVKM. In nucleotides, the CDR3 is TGTGCCAGCAGACTCGGGACAGGGCTGAACACTGAAGCTTTCTTT. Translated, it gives CASRLGTGLNTEAFF.

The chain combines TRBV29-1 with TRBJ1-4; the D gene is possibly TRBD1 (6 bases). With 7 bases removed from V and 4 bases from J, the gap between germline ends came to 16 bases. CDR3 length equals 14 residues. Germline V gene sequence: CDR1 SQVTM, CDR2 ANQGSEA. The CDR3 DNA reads TGCAGCGCCATGGGGGGGGCGGGTAATGAAAAACTGTTTTTT. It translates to CSAMGGAGNEKLFF.

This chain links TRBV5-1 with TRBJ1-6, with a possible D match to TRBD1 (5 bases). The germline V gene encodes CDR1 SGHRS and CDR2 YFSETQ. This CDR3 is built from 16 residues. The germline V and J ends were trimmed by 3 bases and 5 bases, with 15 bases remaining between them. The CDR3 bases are TGCGCCAGCAGCTCGCCACCCGGACACAATAATTCACCCCTCCACTTT. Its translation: CASSSPPGHNNSPLHF.

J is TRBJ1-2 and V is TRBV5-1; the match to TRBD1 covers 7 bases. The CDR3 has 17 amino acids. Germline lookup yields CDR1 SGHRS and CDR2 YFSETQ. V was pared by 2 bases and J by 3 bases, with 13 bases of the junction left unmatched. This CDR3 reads CASSFNRLGQDDYGYTF. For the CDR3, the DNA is TGCGCCAGCAGCTTCAACAGACTAGGACAGGACGACTATGGCTACACCTTC.

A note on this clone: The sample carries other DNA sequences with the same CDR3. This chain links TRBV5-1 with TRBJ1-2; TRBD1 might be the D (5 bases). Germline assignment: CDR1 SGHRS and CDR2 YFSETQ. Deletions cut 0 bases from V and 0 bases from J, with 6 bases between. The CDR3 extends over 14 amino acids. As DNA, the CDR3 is TGCGCCAGCAGCTTGGGACAGTCTAACTATGGCTACACCTTC. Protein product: CASSLGQSNYGYTF.

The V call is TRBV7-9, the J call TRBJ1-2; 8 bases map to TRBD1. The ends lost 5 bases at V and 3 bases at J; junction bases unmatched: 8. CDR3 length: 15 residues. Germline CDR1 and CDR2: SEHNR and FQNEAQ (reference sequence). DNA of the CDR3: TGTGCCAGCAGCACCCGACAGGGGTCCGACTATGGCTACACCTTC. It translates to CASSTRQGSDYGYTF.

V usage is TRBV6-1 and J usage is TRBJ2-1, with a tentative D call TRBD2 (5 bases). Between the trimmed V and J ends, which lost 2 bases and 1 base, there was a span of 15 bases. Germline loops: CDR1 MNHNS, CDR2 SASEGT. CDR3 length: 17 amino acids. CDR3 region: CASSEYRTSRSYNEQFF. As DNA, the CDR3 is TGTGCCAGCAGTGAATATCGGACTTCGAGGTCCTACAATGAGCAGTTCTTC.

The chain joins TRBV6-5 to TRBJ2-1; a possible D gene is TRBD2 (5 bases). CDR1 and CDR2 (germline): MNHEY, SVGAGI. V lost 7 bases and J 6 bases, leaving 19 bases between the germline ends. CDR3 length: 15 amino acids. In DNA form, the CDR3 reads TGTGCCAGCACCCTTCTAGCCGGATCTGTCAATGAGCAGTTCTTC. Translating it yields CASTLLAGSVNEQFF.

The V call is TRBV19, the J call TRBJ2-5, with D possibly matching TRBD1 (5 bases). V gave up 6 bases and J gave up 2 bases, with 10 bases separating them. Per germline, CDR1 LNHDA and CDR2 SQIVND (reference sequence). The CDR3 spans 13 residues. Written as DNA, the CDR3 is TGTGCCAGTAGGGACACCGTACAAGAGACCCAGTACTTC. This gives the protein CASRDTVQETQYF.

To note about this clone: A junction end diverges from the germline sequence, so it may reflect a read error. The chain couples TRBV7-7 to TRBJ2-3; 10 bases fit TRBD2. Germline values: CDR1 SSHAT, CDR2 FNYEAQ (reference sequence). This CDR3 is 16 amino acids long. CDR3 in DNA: TGTGCTAGCAGCGCCCGGACTAGCGGATTGCCCGATACGCAGTATTTT. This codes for CASSARTSGLPDTQYF. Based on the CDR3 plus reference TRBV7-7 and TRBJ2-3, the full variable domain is GAGVSQSPRYKVTKRGQDVTLRCDPISSHATLYWYQQALGQGPEFLTYFNYEAQPDKSGLPSDRFSAERPEGSISTLTIQRTEQRDSAMYRCASSARTSGLPDTQYFGPGTRLTVL.

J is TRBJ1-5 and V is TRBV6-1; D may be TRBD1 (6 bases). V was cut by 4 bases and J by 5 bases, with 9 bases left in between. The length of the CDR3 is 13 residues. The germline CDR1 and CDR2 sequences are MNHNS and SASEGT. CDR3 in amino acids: CASSATGYQPQHF. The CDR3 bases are TGTGCCAGCAGTGCGACAGGTTATCAGCCCCAGCATTTT.

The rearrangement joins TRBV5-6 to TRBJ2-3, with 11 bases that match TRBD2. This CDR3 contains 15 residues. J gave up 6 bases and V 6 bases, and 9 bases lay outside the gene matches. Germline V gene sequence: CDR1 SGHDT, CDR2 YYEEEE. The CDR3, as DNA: TGTGCCAGCATCCGCCTAGCGGGGGGTCAGGATACGCAGTATTTT. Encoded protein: CASIRLAGGQDTQYF.

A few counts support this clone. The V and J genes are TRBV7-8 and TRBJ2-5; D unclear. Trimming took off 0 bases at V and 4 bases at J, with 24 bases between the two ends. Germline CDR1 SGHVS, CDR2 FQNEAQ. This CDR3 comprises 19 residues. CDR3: CASSLAHLRGNLKRETQYF. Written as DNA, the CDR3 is TGTGCCAGCAGCTTAGCCCACCTCCGAGGCAATTTAAAGCGAGAGACCCAGTACTTC.

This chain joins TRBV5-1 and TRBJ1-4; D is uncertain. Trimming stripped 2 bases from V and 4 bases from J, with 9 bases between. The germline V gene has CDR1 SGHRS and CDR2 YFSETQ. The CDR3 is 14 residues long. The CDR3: CASSFGGINEKLFF. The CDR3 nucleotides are TGCGCCAGCAGCTTTGGAGGGATTAATGAAAAACTGTTTTTT.

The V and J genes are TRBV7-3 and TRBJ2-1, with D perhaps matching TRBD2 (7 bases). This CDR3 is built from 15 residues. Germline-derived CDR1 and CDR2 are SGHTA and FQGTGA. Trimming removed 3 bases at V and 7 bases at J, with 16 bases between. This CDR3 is CASSLFGGPGNEQFF. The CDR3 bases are TGTGCCAGCAGCTTGTTCGGGGGGCCGGGGAATGAGCAGTTCTTC.

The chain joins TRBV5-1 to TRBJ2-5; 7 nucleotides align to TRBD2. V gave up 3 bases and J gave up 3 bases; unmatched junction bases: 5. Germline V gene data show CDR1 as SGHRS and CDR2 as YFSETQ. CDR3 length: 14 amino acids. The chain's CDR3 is CASSSRGGEETQYF. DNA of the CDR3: TGCGCCAGCAGCTCCCGTGGGGGGGAAGAGACCCAGTACTTC.

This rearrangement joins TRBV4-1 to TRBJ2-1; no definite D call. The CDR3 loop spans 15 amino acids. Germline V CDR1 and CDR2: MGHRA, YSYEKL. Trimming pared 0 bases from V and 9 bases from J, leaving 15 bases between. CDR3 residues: CASSQEVGPWAEQFF. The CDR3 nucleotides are TGCGCCAGCAGCCAAGAGGTAGGCCCCTGGGCTGAGCAGTTCTTC.

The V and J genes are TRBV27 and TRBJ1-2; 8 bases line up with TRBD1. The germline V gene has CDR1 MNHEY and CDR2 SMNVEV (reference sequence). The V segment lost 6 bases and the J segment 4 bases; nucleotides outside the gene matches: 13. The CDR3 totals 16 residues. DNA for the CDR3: TGTGCCAGCAGCAAACAGAGGACAGGGTCGAGCTATGGCTACACCTTC. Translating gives CASSKQRTGSSYGYTF.